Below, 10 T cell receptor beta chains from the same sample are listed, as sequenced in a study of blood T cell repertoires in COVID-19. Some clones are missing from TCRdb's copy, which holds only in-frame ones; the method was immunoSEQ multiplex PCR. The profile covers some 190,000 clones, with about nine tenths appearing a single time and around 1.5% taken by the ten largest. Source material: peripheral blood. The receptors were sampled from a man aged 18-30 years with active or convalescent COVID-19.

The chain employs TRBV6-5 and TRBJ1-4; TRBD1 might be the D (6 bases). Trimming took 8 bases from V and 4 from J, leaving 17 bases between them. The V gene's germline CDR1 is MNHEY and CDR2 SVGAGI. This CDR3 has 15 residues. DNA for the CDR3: TGTGCCAGCGGAATGACGGGGGGCGTTAATGAAAAACTGTTTTTT. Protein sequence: CASGMTGGVNEKLFF.

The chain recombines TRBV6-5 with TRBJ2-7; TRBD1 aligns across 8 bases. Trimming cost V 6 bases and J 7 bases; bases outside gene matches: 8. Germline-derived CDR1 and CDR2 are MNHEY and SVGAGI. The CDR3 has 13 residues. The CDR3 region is CASSLDRELEQYF. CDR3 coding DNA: TGTGCCAGCAGCCTGGACAGGGAATTGGAGCAGTACTTC.

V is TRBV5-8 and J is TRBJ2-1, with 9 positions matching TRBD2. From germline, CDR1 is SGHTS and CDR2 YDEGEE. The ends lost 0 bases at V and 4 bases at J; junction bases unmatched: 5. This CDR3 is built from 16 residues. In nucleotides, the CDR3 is TGTGCCAGCAGCTTGGATGGCGGGGGGGATTACAATGAGCAGTTCTTC. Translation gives CASSLDGGGDYNEQFF.

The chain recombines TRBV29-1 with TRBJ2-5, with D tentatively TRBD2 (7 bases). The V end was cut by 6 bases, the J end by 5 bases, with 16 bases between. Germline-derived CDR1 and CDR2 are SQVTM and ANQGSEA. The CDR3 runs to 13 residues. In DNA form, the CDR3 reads TGCAGCGTCCCTGGGGAGGGGGAGGAGACCCAGTACTTC. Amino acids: CSVPGEGEETQYF.

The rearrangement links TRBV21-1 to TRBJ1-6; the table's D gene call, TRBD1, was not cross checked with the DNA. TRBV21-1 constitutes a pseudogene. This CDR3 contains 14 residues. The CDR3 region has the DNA TGTGCCAGGCCCGGGACAGGTTCTAATTCACCCCTCCACTTT. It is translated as CARPGTGSNSPLHF.

CDR3 sequence reads: CAISESWGGPAGELFF. In DNA, the CDR3 is TGTGCCATCAGTGAGTCGTGGGGGGGGCCCGCCGGGGAGCTGTTTTTT. The gene calls are TRBV10-3 and TRBJ2-2; D may be TRBD2 (7 bases). This CDR3 contains 16 residues. Trimming removed 0 bases at V and 6 bases at J, with 14 bases between. Germline values: CDR1 ENHRY, CDR2 SYGVKD.

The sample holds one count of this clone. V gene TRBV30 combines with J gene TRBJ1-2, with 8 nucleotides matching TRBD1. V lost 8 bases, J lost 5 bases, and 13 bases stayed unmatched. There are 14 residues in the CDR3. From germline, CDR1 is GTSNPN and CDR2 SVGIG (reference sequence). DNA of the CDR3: TGTGCCGCCTACCGGGACAGGATCCTATATGGCTACACCTTC. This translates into CAAYRDRILYGYTF.

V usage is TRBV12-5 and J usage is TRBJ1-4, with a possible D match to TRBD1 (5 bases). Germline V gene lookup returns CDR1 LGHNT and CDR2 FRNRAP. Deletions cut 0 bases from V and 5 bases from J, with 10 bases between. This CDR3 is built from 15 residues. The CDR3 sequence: CASGLVTTVNEKLFF. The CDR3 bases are TGTGCTAGTGGTTTGGTAACGACAGTCAATGAAAAACTGTTTTTT.

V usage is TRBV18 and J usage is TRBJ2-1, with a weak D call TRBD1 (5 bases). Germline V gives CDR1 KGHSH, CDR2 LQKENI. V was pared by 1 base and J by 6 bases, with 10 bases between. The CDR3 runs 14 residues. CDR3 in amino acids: CASSPLQAINEQFF. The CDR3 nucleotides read TGTGCCAGCTCACCACTACAGGCAATCAATGAGCAGTTCTTC.

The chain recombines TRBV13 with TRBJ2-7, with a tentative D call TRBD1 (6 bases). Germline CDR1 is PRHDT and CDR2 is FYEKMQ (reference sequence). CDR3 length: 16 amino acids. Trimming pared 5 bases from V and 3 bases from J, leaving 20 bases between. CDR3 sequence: CASSGPPERGIYEQYF. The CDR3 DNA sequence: TGTGCCAGCAGCGGTCCTCCTGAGAGGGGGATCTACGAGCAGTACTTC.